Given below is one T cell receptor (beta chain) in context. The data are from a study of OX40 agonist ivuxolimab in advanced cancers. Germline values: CDR1 SGHDN, CDR2 FVKESK. Trimming took 4 bases from V and 5 from J; bases not matched to a gene: 3. The CDR3 extends over 13 amino acids. The data were produced by immunoSEQ multiplex PCR, yet TCRdb's version contains in-frame clones alone and is incomplete. The sample includes fewer than 25,000 clones, 80% to 90% of them seen just once. Source: CD4+ or CD8+ T cells sorted from blood, taken in a trial of the OX40 agonist ivuxolimab. The chain joins TRBV14 to TRBJ2-5; the match to TRBD2 covers 8 bases. The TCR comes from an adult with an advanced solid tumor such as melanoma, head and neck, liver or kidney cancer. The CDR3 DNA follows: TGTGCCAGCAGCCTGGGACTAGGTGAGACCCAGTACTTC. Translated: CASSLGLGETQYF. Filled out from reference TRBV14 and TRBJ2-5, the complete variable domain reads EAGVTQFPSHSVIEKGQTVTLRCDPISGHDNLYWYRRVMGKEIKFLLHFVKESKQDESGMPNNRFLAERTGGTYSTLKVQPAELEDSGVYFCASSLGLGETQYFGPGTRLLVL.